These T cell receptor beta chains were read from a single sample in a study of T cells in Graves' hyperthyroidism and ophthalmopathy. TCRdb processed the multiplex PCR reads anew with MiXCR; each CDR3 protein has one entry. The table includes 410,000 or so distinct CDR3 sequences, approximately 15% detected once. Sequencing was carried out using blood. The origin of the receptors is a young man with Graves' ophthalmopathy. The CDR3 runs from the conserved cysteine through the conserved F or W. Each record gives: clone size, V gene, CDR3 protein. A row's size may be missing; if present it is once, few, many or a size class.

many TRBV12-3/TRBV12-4 CASSFQGMVTDTQYF
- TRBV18 CASSPGGAGYTF
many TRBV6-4 CASSAEGITDTQYF
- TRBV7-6 CASSRESRPDTQYF
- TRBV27 CASSFSGRGNEQFF
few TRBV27 CASSRRANPGANVLTF
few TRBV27 CASSFPSQPVYF
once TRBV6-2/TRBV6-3 CASSYGARQPQHF
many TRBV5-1 CASSLAQYQETQYF
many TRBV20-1 CSAPGTGNTDTQYF
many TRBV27 CASMEGPYNEQFF
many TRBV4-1 CASSVGGLTRSTDTQYF
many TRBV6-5 CASSYWDRGSYEQYF
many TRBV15 CATSKTGPYGYTF
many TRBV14 CASSQDVAGLLNTEAFF
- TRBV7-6 CASSLVGEASYEQYF
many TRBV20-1 CSAPIQRSSYEQYF
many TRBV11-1 CASSFSRVTYEQYF
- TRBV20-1 CSARVVSEYGYTF
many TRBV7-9 CASSLAPQYQETQYF
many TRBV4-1 CASSQDANSPLHF
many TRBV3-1 CASSQARGLTNYGYTF
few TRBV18 CASSRREGSNQPQHF
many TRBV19 CASIGKGSTEAFF
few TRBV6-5 CASSYQRQGAWGYTF
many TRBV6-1 CASSAASVWDSCIHF
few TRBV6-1 CASSRSSSGDSGNTIYF
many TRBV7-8 CASSLIEASGRVTGELFF
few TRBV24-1 CATSSLGPAGNTIYF